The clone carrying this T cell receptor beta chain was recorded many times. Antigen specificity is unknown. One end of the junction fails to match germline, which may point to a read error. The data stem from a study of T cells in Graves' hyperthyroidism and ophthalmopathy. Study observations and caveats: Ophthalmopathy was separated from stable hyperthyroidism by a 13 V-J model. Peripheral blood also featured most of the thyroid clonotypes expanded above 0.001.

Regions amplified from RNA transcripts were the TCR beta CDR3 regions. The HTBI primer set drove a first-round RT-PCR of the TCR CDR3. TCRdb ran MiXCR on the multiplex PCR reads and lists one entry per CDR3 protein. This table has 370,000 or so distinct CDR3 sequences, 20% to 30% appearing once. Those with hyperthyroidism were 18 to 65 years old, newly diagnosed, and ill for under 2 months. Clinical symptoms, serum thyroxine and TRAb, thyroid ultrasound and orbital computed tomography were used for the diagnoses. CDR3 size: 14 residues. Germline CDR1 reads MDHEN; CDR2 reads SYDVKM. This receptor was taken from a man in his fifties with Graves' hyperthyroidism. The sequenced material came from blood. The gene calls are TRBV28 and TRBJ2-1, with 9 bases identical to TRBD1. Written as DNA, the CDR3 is TGTGCCGGCAGGGGGACAGGGTTAGGTAATGAGCAGTTCTTC. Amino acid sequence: CAGRGTGLGNEQFF.